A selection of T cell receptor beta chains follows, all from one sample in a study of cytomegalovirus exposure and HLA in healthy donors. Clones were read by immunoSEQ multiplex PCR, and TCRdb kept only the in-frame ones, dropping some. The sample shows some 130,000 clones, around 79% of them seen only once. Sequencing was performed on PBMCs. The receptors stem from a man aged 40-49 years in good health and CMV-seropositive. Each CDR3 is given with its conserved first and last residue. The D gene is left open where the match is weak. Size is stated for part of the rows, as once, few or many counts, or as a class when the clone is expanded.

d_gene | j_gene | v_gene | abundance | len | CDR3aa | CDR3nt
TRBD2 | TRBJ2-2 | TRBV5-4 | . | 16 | CASSLWAGVSTGELFF | TGTGCCAGCAGCTTGTGGGCGGGAGTTTCCACCGGGGAGCTGTTTTTT
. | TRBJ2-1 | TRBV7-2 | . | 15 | CASSLGQGSYNEQFF | TGTGCCAGCAGCTTAGGCCAGGGTTCCTACAATGAGCAGTTCTTC
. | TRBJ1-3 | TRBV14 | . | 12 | CASSQTGNTIYF | TGTGCCAGCAGCCAAACAGGAAACACCATATATTTT
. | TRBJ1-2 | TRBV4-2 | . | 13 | CASSQDQNYGYTF | TGTGCCAGCAGCCAAGATCAAAACTATGGCTACACCTTC
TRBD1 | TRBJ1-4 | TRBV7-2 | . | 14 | CASSKDRGNEKLFF | TGTGCCAGCAGCAAGGACAGGGGAAACGAAAAACTGTTTTTT
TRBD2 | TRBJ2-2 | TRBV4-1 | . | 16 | CASSPREGRRTGELFF | TGCGCCAGCAGCCCGCGGGAGGGCCGGCGGACCGGGGAGCTGTTTTTT
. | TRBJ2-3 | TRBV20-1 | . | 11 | CGTESTDTQYF | TGCGGAACGGAGAGCACAGATACGCAGTATTTT
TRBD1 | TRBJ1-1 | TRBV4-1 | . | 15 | CASSQESGGYTEAFF | TGCGCCAGCAGCCAAGAATCAGGGGGCTACACTGAAGCTTTCTTT
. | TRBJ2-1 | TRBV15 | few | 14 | CATSRGTSPNEQFF | TGTGCCACCAGCAGAGGAACTAGTCCCAATGAGCAGTTCTTC
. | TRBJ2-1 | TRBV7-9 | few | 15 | CASSKPRGRDNEQFF | TGTGCCAGCAGCAAACCTAGGGGGAGGGACAATGAGCAGTTCTTC
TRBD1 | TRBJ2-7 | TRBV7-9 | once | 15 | CASSGGGDSSYEQYF | TGTGCCAGCAGCGGAGGTGGGGACAGCTCCTACGAGCAGTACTTC
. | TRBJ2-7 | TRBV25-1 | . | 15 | CASSGNRDFSYEQYF | TGTGCCAGCAGTGGGAACAGGGATTTCTCCTACGAGCAGTACTTC
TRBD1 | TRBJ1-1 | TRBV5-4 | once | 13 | CASSLDRGRRAFF | TGTGCCAGCAGCTTGGACAGGGGTCGGCGAGCTTTCTTT
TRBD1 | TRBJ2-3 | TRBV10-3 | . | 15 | CAISDTGRGTDTQYF | TGTGCCATCAGTGACACAGGCAGGGGGACAGATACGCAGTATTTT
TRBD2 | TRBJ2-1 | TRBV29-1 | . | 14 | CSVEGRGSIYEQFF | TGCAGCGTTGAAGGGCGGGGGAGCATCTATGAGCAGTTCTTC
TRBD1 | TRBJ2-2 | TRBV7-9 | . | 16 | CSSSEPGQGSTGELFF | TGTTCCAGCAGCGAACCGGGACAGGGGAGCACCGGGGAGCTGTTTTTT
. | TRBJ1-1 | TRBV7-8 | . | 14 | CASSLLDRNTEAFF | TGTGCCAGCAGCTTACTCGACAGGAACACTGAAGCTTTCTTT
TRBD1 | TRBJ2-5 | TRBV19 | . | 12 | CASRQGQETQYF | TGTGCCAGTAGACAGGGGCAAGAGACCCAGTACTTC